Below are 32 T cell receptor beta chains sequenced from a single sample in a study of blood T cell repertoires in COVID-19. TCRdb's table, derived via immunoSEQ multiplex PCR, lists solely in-frame clones and lacks some. The sample consists of a few hundred thousand clones, around 82% of them appearing once. The specimen was peripheral blood. These receptors originate from a woman aged 25 to 39 who had recovered from COVID-19.

This clone was recorded once. This rearrangement joins TRBV30 to TRBJ1-1; 8 bases are shared with TRBD1. Looked up from germline, CDR1 is GTSNPN and CDR2 is SVGIG (reference sequence). Trimming took 2 bases from V and 6 from J; bases not matched to a gene: 5. This CDR3 is 13 amino acids long. This CDR3 is CAWSWTGYAEAFF. The CDR3 DNA reads as TGTGCCTGGAGTTGGACAGGGTACGCTGAAGCTTTCTTT.

The chain is built from TRBV10-1 and TRBJ2-7; TRBD2 is a possible D gene (5 bases). CDR3 length: 13 amino acids. CDR1 is WNHNN and CDR2 is SYGVQD in the germline V gene (reference sequence). Trimming pared 8 bases from V and 3 bases from J, leaving 14 bases between. In nucleotides, the CDR3 is TGCGCCAGCGCGGACGAGGGAAACTACGAGCAGTACTTC. Translated, it gives CASADEGNYEQYF.

The chain recombines TRBV9 with TRBJ1-1; no reliable D call. CDR3 length equals 13 residues. The V gene lost 4 bases and the J gene lost 2 bases, with 9 bases spanning the gap. The germline gives CDR1 SGDLS, CDR2 YYNGEE. Here the CDR3 DNA reads TGTGCCAGCAGCCGAGAGAGCAACACTGAAGCTTTCTTT. This translates into CASSRESNTEAFF.

This sequence joins TRBV5-1 and TRBJ1-1; unclear D gene. V dropped 0 bases and J dropped 4 bases, with 13 bases sitting between them. This CDR3 comprises 15 residues. Germline loops: CDR1 SGHRS, CDR2 YFSETQ. CDR3 in amino acids: CASSLGHSTPTEAFF. CDR3 nucleotides: TGCGCCAGCAGCTTGGGACACTCAACCCCCACTGAAGCTTTCTTT.

The CDR3 is CASSSQINQPQHF. The DNA for the CDR3 is TGTGCCAGTAGTAGTCAGATAAATCAGCCCCAGCATTTT. The gene calls are TRBV19 and TRBJ1-5, with unresolved D. Per germline, CDR1 LNHDA and CDR2 SQIVND (reference sequence). There are 13 residues in the CDR3. The V end was cut by 4 bases, the J end by 4 bases, with 8 bases between.

The CDR3 is CASSPQGTGDNSPLHF. DNA for the CDR3: TGTGCCAGCAGCCCACAAGGGACAGGCGATAATTCACCCCTCCACTTT. The chain recombines TRBV7-3 with TRBJ1-6; 8 nucleotides match TRBD1. With V trimmed by 5 bases and J by 5 bases, 8 bases remained unmatched. CDR1 SGHTA and CDR2 FQGTGA come from the germline V gene. The CDR3 length is 16 residues.

The chain recombines TRBV6-5 with TRBJ1-2; 7 nucleotides line up with TRBD1. Germline V gene data show CDR1 as MNHEY and CDR2 as SVGAGI. After removal of 8 bases from V and 2 bases from J, the junction contained 5 bases not matched to a gene. The CDR3 covers 13 residues. The CDR3 reads CASRLDRNYGYTF. CDR3 in DNA: TGTGCCAGCCGACTGGACAGGAACTATGGCTACACCTTC.

In this sample, this clone turned up a few times. The chain is built from TRBV4-2 and TRBJ2-1; 7 positions match TRBD1. Per the germline V gene, CDR1 is LGHNA and CDR2 is YNFKEQ. The CDR3 spans 14 residues. The V segment lost 3 bases and the J segment 9 bases; nucleotides outside the gene matches: 8. CDR3 amino acids: CASSQGDREGEQFF. The CDR3 region has the DNA TGTGCCAGCAGCCAGGGTGACAGGGAAGGTGAGCAGTTCTTC.

This chain links TRBV28 with TRBJ2-3; 12 positions match TRBD2. Germline lookup yields CDR1 MDHEN and CDR2 SYDVKM. The CDR3 loop spans 20 amino acids. V lost 1 base to trimming and J lost 9 bases; unmatched junction nucleotides: 20. Here the CDR3 DNA reads TGTGCCAGCAGTTTATCCTCACTAGCGGGAGGCATACGCGAACCTAGGACGCAGTATTTT. Translation gives CASSLSSLAGGIREPRTQYF. The entire variable domain, with the rest obtained from reference TRBV28 and TRBJ2-3, is as follows: DVKVTQSSRYLVKRTGEKVFLECVQDMDHENMFWYRQDPGLGLRLIYFSYDVKMKEKGDIPEGYSVSREKKERFSLILESASTNQTSMYLCASSLSSLAGGIREPRTQYFGPGTRLTVL.

This chain connects TRBV19 to TRBJ2-5, with D possibly matching TRBD2 (6 bases). The V gene's germline CDR1 is LNHDA and CDR2 SQIVND (reference sequence). This CDR3 is 13 amino acids long. The V end lost 7 bases, the J end lost 7 bases, and 16 bases lay between the germline ends. The CDR3 loop is CASNDQTGGTQYF. CDR3 sequence (DNA): TGTGCCAGTAACGACCAAACCGGGGGGACCCAGTACTTC.

The chain employs TRBV30 and TRBJ2-7; D is uncertain. The CDR3 has 12 residues. The V gene lost 1 base and the J gene lost 3 bases, with 7 bases spanning the gap. Germline CDR1 and CDR2: GTSNPN and SVGIG (reference sequence). CDR3 amino acids: CAWSGQRYEQYF. The DNA of the CDR3 is TGTGCCTGGAGTGGACAACGCTACGAGCAGTACTTC.

The chain employs TRBV23-1 and TRBJ2-3; no reliable D call. TRBV23-1 counts as an open reading frame of uncertain function. The CDR3 loop spans 16 amino acids. Trimming stripped 0 bases from V and 3 bases from J, with 13 bases between. The CDR3 bases are TGCGCCAGCAGTCAATCGTCAAGAGGTTGGACAGATACGCAGTATTTT. Translated: CASSQSSRGWTDTQYF.

As regards this clone: One end of the junction does not line up with germline, which may come from a read error. This chain connects TRBV30 to TRBJ2-4; weak D call: TRBD1 (6 bases). The CDR3 totals 14 residues. Germline lookup yields CDR1 GTSNPN and CDR2 SVGIG (reference sequence). This chain's CDR3 is CASSWGQAKNIQYF. The CDR3 region has the DNA TGTGCCTCGAGTTGGGGACAAGCCAAAAACATTCAGTACTTC.

As DNA, the CDR3 is TGTGCCAGCAGTTTCCCCAGGGGCGCGGACATTCAGTACTTC. Translating it yields CASSFPRGADIQYF. V is TRBV28 and J is TRBJ2-4; weak D call: TRBD1 (6 bases). Trimming took 3 bases from V and 8 from J, leaving 14 bases between them. CDR1 MDHEN and CDR2 SYDVKM come from the germline V gene. The CDR3 is 14 amino acids.

V usage is TRBV27 and J usage is TRBJ1-5; 8 positions match TRBD1. V gave up 5 bases and J gave up 6 bases; unmatched junction bases: 6. The CDR3 consists of 14 residues. CDR1 and CDR2 from the germline V gene are MNHEY and SMNVEV (reference sequence). The CDR3 sequence is CASSPGQVSQPQHF. Here the CDR3 DNA reads TGTGCCAGCAGTCCGGGACAGGTGAGTCAGCCCCAGCATTTT.

The chain recombines TRBV28 with TRBJ2-1; 9 nucleotides agree with TRBD1. Germline assignment: CDR1 MDHEN and CDR2 SYDVKM. This CDR3 region has 16 residues. Trimming took 5 bases from V and 3 from J; bases not matched to a gene: 8. The chain's CDR3 is CASSTPGQGGYNEQFF. CDR3 coding DNA: TGTGCCAGCAGTACTCCGGGACAGGGAGGCTACAATGAGCAGTTCTTC.

This clone was seen a few times. This chain connects TRBV5-1 to TRBJ2-7, with 9 bases matching TRBD1. V dropped 4 bases and J dropped 5; count of bases not matched to a gene: 7. CDR3 size: 14 residues. Germline assignment: CDR1 SGHRS and CDR2 YFSETQ. The chain's CDR3 is CASSPGQGRNEQYF. CDR3 sequence (DNA): TGCGCCAGCAGCCCGGGACAGGGTCGAAACGAGCAGTACTTC.

The gene calls are TRBV6-6 and TRBJ2-7, with TRBD2 identical over 14 bases. This CDR3 comprises 20 residues. The V and J ends lost 6 bases and 6 bases, in that order; junction bases with no gene match: 22. Looked up from germline, CDR1 is MNHNY and CDR2 is SVGAGI (reference sequence). The CDR3, as DNA: TGTGCCAGCAGCCCGGGACGGACATCGGGACTAGCGGGAGTGCGTGGCGAGCAGTACTTC. This gives the protein CASSPGRTSGLAGVRGEQYF.

The rearrangement links TRBV18 to TRBJ2-7; 8 bases are shared with TRBD1. Germline-derived CDR1 and CDR2 are KGHSH and LQKENI. This CDR3 has 17 amino acids. The trim removed 1 base at V and 7 bases at J, leaving 15 bases unmatched. Written as DNA, the CDR3 is TGTGCCAGCTCACCACTACCGGGACAGGAGCAACCCTGGGAGCAGTACTTC. Its translation is CASSPLPGQEQPWEQYF.

The chain's CDR3 is CASSSFTGSSYNEQFF. In DNA form, the CDR3 reads TGCGCCAGCAGCTCCTTCACCGGGAGCTCCTACAATGAGCAGTTCTTC. The rearrangement joins TRBV5-1 to TRBJ2-1; possibly TRBD2 for D (6 bases). Germline-derived CDR1 and CDR2 are SGHRS and YFSETQ. V was shortened by 3 bases and J by 0 bases, with 13 bases between the two germline ends. This CDR3 has 16 residues.

This chain links TRBV18 with TRBJ1-3; D is possibly TRBD1 (5 bases). Trimming stripped 1 base from V and 0 bases from J, with 7 bases between. The germline V gene has CDR1 KGHSH and CDR2 LQKENI. The CDR3 contains 15 residues. CDR3 in amino acids: CASSPRQTSGNTIYF. CDR3 nucleotides: TGTGCCAGCTCACCACGACAGACCTCTGGAAACACCATATATTTT. Variable domain in full (rest from reference TRBV18 and TRBJ1-3): NAGVMQNPRHLVRRRGQEARLRCSPMKGHSHVYWYRQLPEEGLKFMVYLQKENIIDESGMPKERFSAEFPKEGPSILRIQQVVRGDSAAYFCASSPRQTSGNTIYFGEGSWLTVV.

The chain couples TRBV11-1 to TRBJ1-2; 9 bases match TRBD1. Germline V gene sequence: CDR1 SGHAT, CDR2 FQDESV (reference sequence). The CDR3 has 13 amino acids. The V segment lost 4 bases and the J segment 8 bases; nucleotides outside the gene matches: 5. The CDR3 here is CASSSDRGRGYTF. The CDR3 DNA reads TGTGCCAGCAGCTCCGACAGGGGGAGAGGCTACACCTTC.

CDR3 sequence (DNA): TGCGCCAGCAGCCATGGCCTCCTGCGGCGTGATAGAACCTACGAGCAGTACTTC. Amino acids: CASSHGLLRRDRTYEQYF. V usage is TRBV4-1 and J usage is TRBJ2-7; D ambiguous. Germline lookup yields CDR1 MGHRA and CDR2 YSYEKL. V was trimmed by 3 bases and J by 2 bases, leaving 23 bases between them. CDR3 length: 18 residues.

CDR3 sequence: CASRSETGSYYGYTF. For the CDR3, the DNA is TGTGCCAGTAGGTCGGAGACAGGGAGTTACTATGGCTACACCTTC. The genes are TRBV19 and TRBJ1-2; 7 bases fit TRBD1. Germline lookup yields CDR1 LNHDA and CDR2 SQIVND (reference sequence). Losses at the gene ends were 6 bases for V and 3 bases for J; bases not matched to a gene: 10. There are 15 residues in the CDR3.

The genes are TRBV12-2 and TRBJ2-7; the table's D gene call, TRBD2, was not cross checked with the DNA. TRBV12-2 is designated a pseudogene. The CDR3 covers 15 residues. As DNA, the CDR3 is TGTGCAAGTCGCTTAGCAGGAGGAGGCCCGCCCGAGCAGTACTTC. Its protein product is CASRLAGGGPPEQYF.

The CDR3 nucleotides read TGTGCCAGCAGACGCGGCCGAACGGATGGCTACACCTTC. Protein product: CASRRGRTDGYTF. This sequence joins TRBV12-3 or TRBV12-4 and TRBJ1-2; D is unclear. The CDR3 sequence is 13 residues long. Trimming stripped 6 bases from V and 6 bases from J, with 14 bases between.

The J gene is TRBJ2-3, the V gene TRBV13; 13 bases agree with TRBD2. The CDR3 is 15 amino acids. Germline V gives CDR1 PRHDT, CDR2 FYEKMQ (reference sequence). V dropped 3 bases and J dropped 5; count of bases not matched to a gene: 2. The CDR3 nucleotides read TGTGCCAGCAGCTTTACTAGCGGGGGGGGAGATACGCAGTATTTT. Protein sequence: CASSFTSGGGDTQYF. Using reference TRBV13 and TRBJ2-3 for the parts outside the CDR3, the full variable domain is AAGVIQSPRHLIKEKRETATLKCYPIPRHDTVYWYQQGPGQDPQFLISFYEKMQSDKGSIPDRFSAQQFSDYHSELNMSSLELGDSALYFCASSFTSGGGDTQYFGPGTRLTVL.

V and J are TRBV5-1 and TRBJ1-2, with D unclear. Germline values: CDR1 SGHRS, CDR2 YFSETQ. Trimming pared 0 bases from V and 3 bases from J, leaving 6 bases between. The CDR3 totals 13 residues. CDR3 protein: CASSLVLDYGYTF. The CDR3 coding sequence is TGCGCCAGCAGCTTGGTTCTCGACTATGGCTACACCTTC.

This chain connects TRBV27 to TRBJ1-2; D gene unclear. This CDR3 spans 16 amino acids. Trimming took off 0 bases at V and 4 bases at J, with 15 bases between the two ends. The germline gives CDR1 MNHEY, CDR2 SMNVEV (reference sequence). The CDR3 reads CASSLSYDLRGYGYTF. Here the CDR3 DNA reads TGTGCCAGCAGTTTATCGTATGACCTACGAGGCTATGGCTACACCTTC.

The chain has TRBV28 and TRBJ2-1; no reliable D call. This CDR3 has 11 residues. CDR1 is MDHEN and CDR2 is SYDVKM in the germline V gene. Trimming left V 4 bases short and J 10 bases short, with 8 bases between. In DNA, the CDR3 is TGTGCCAGCAGTTCCACAGACGAGCAGTTCTTC. The encoded protein is CASSSTDEQFF. Filled out from reference TRBV28 and TRBJ2-1, the complete variable domain reads DVKVTQSSRYLVKRTGEKVFLECVQDMDHENMFWYRQDPGLGLRLIYFSYDVKMKEKGDIPEGYSVSREKKERFSLILESASTNQTSMYLCASSSTDEQFFGPGTRLTVL.

This clone was recorded once. The V and J genes are TRBV27 and TRBJ1-5; D is undetermined. Germline CDR1 MNHEY, CDR2 SMNVEV (reference sequence). The CDR3 is 16 residues long. Trimming stripped 7 bases from V and 4 bases from J, with 20 bases between. The CDR3 region has the DNA TGTGCCAGCAAAGGAGTGGCCTTCTTGGATAATCAGCCCCAGCATTTT. It is translated as CASKGVAFLDNQPQHF.

The chain couples TRBV28 to TRBJ2-2; unclear D gene. The CDR3 has 13 amino acids. V gave up 6 bases and J gave up 3 bases, with 8 bases separating them. In germline, CDR1 is MDHEN, CDR2 SYDVKM. CDR3 in amino acids: CASRISDTGELFF. Here the CDR3 DNA reads TGTGCCAGCAGAATAAGCGACACCGGGGAGCTGTTTTTT.